Shown below are 21 T cell receptor beta chains from a single sample sequenced in a study of neurological immune-mediated disorders. TCRdb re-derived calls from the 5' RACE reads in MiXCR, one entry per CDR3 protein. The repertoire includes 85,000 to 100,000 distinct CDR3 sequences, 3.5% of them detected once, and 6% sits in the top ten. The sequenced sample consisted of PBMCs. Receptors were obtained from a woman aged 18-35 years with multiple sclerosis.

This clonotype was seen many times. The V call is TRBV5-4, the J call TRBJ2-7; 11 positions match TRBD1. The CDR3 is 16 amino acids. The J segment lost 3 bases and the V segment lost 0 bases, leaving 5 bases of the junction unmatched. Germline values: CDR1 SGHNT, CDR2 YYREEE (reference sequence). Here the CDR3 reads CASSLGGTGGLYEQYF. The CDR3 DNA is TGTGCCAGCAGCTTGGGAGGGACAGGGGGACTCTACGAGCAGTACTTC.

This clonotype has ten or more counts. This chain links TRBV7-2 with TRBJ1-1, with a weak D call TRBD1 (6 bases). Germline CDR1 SGHTA, CDR2 FQGNSA. V lost 5 bases, J lost 4 bases, and 14 bases lay in between. The CDR3 is 14 residues long. DNA for the CDR3: TGTGCCAGCAGCCCGAGACAGGTGTCCACTGAAGCTTTCTTT. The encoded protein is CASSPRQVSTEAFF.

This clonotype has a count of ten or more. The chain combines TRBV20-1 with TRBJ2-7; D gene unclear. Trimming took 1 base from V and 5 from J, leaving 12 bases between them. Germline loops: CDR1 DFQATT, CDR2 SNEGSKA (reference sequence). The CDR3 contains 13 residues. CDR3 loop: CSARGSLSNEQYF. In DNA, the CDR3 is TGCAGTGCTAGAGGGAGCCTGAGCAACGAGCAGTACTTC.

This clonotype has more than one count but fewer than ten. J is TRBJ2-2 and V is TRBV5-1; maybe TRBD1 (6 bases). Germline V lookup: CDR1 SGHRS, CDR2 YFSETQ. The CDR3 is 15 amino acids. The germline V and J ends were trimmed by 6 bases and 7 bases, with 19 bases remaining between them. CDR3 in amino acids: CASTTEPPGVGELFF. As DNA, the CDR3 is TGCGCCAGCACCACCGAACCACCAGGGGTCGGGGAGCTGTTTTTT.

This chain connects TRBV18 to TRBJ1-5; TRBD1 matches at 7 bases. CDR3 length: 14 amino acids. The V and J ends lost 6 bases and 6 bases, in that order; junction bases with no gene match: 8. Germline loops: CDR1 KGHSH, CDR2 LQKENI. For the CDR3, the DNA is TGTGCCAGCTCTCTACAGGGGATGCCTCAGCCCCAGCATTTT. As protein: CASSLQGMPQPQHF.

This clonotype showed up many times. The V gene is TRBV7-2, the J gene TRBJ1-3, with 7 nucleotides matching TRBD1. J lost 4 bases, V lost 4 bases, and 7 bases had no gene match. This CDR3 comprises 15 residues. CDR1 is SGHTA, CDR2 FQGNSA, per germline. The CDR3 loop reads CASSSPGGSGNTIYF. The CDR3 DNA reads as TGTGCCAGCAGCTCTCCAGGGGGGTCGGGAAACACCATATATTTT.

In this sample, this clonotype turned up many times. The chain couples TRBV20-1 to TRBJ2-1; no firm D call. The CDR3 has 14 residues. The germline V and J ends were trimmed by 3 bases and 5 bases, with 14 bases remaining between them. Germline assignment: CDR1 DFQATT and CDR2 SNEGSKA (reference sequence). The CDR3: CSASQILVDNEQFF. The CDR3 nucleotides read TGCAGTGCTAGTCAGATCCTGGTGGACAATGAGCAGTTCTTC.

Concerning this clonotype itself: This sequence may be a read error, since a much larger clone differs from it by one base. This rearrangement joins TRBV5-1 to TRBJ1-6; the match to TRBD1 covers 7 bases. Germline assignment: CDR1 SGHRS and CDR2 YFSETQ. The CDR3 covers 14 residues. The CDR3 coding sequence is TGCGCCAGCAGCTTGGGACAGGGAACTTCACCCCTCAACTTT. Translation gives CASSLGQGTSPLNF.

This clonotype has a count of ten or more. The chain couples TRBV20-1 to TRBJ2-3; D is undetermined. Germline CDR1 reads DFQATT; CDR2 reads SNEGSKA (reference sequence). V was pared by 6 bases and J by 7 bases, with 8 bases between. The CDR3 has 10 amino acids. The CDR3 DNA sequence: TGCAGTGCCCCGATTAATACGCAGTATTTT. The encoded protein is CSAPINTQYF.

This clonotype was counted at least ten times. The V gene is TRBV6-5, the J gene TRBJ2-1; TRBD1 agrees at 7 bases. V was clipped by 4 bases and J by 6 bases; unmatched bases: 9. This CDR3 has 15 amino acids. Germline CDR1 and CDR2: MNHEY and SVGAGI. The CDR3 region has the DNA TGTGCCAGCAGTTTTACAGGGGTTGACAGCAATGAGCAGTTCTTC. Protein sequence: CASSFTGVDSNEQFF.

This clonotype was detected many times. The chain couples TRBV6-5 to TRBJ1-2; unclear D gene. Germline lookup yields CDR1 MNHEY and CDR2 SVGAGI. The V end was cut by 2 bases, the J end by 4 bases, with 5 bases between. The CDR3 is made up of 12 amino acids. The CDR3, as DNA: TGTGCCAGCAGTTACGGAAGCTATGGCTACACCTTC. It specifies CASSYGSYGYTF.

This clonotype was observed at least ten times. The chain combines TRBV29-1 with TRBJ1-1; D not resolved. The CDR3 covers 13 residues. Trimming removed 6 bases from V and 0 bases from J, with 11 bases in between. Per germline, CDR1 SQVTM and CDR2 ANQGSEA. The CDR3 is CSVGYGMNTEAFF. The CDR3 region has the DNA TGCAGCGTGGGGTATGGGATGAACACTGAAGCTTTCTTT.

This clonotype came up a few times. V usage is TRBV27 and J usage is TRBJ2-1; D gene uncertain. Germline V gene sequence: CDR1 MNHEY, CDR2 SMNVEV (reference sequence). Trimming cost V 8 bases and J 7 bases, with 15 bases left between them. This CDR3 region has 13 residues. This chain's CDR3 is CASPYNPRNEQFF. CDR3 in DNA: TGTGCCAGCCCCTACAATCCAAGGAATGAGCAGTTCTTC.

This clonotype was seen only a few times. In DNA form, the CDR3 reads TGTGCCAGCAGGGGATGGCAGGAGGGGACTGAAGCTTTCTTT. As protein: CASRGWQEGTEAFF. This chain connects TRBV2 to TRBJ1-1; a weak D match, TRBD1 (5 bases). V was clipped by 6 bases and J by 5 bases, with 16 bases between them. Germline lookup yields CDR1 SNHLY and CDR2 FYNNEI. This CDR3 has 14 amino acids.

Ten or more counts support this clonotype. The chain combines TRBV6-5 with TRBJ2-1; 12 nucleotides agree with TRBD2. The CDR3 sequence is 15 residues long. The ends lost 2 bases at V and 9 bases at J; junction bases unmatched: 5. Germline CDR1 is MNHEY and CDR2 is SVGAGI. DNA for the CDR3: TGTGCCAGCAGTTACAGGACTAGCGGGGTGGGTGAGCAGTTCTTC. Residues: CASSYRTSGVGEQFF.

This clonotype was found many times. V and J are TRBV5-1 and TRBJ2-6; no reliable D call. CDR3 length: 14 residues. The germline V and J ends were trimmed by 0 bases and 11 bases, with 12 bases remaining between them. Germline V lookup: CDR1 SGHRS, CDR2 YFSETQ. CDR3 DNA sequence: TGCGCCAGCAGCTTGGACGACACCGGGCACGTCCTGACTTTC. Translating it yields CASSLDDTGHVLTF.

This rearrangement joins TRBV18 to TRBJ1-1; no definite D call. CDR1 is KGHSH, CDR2 LQKENI, per germline. V lost 1 base and J lost 3, with 6 bases in between. There are 13 residues in the CDR3. CDR3 sequence reads: CASSPQLDTEAFF. In nucleotides, the CDR3 is TGTGCCAGCTCACCACAATTGGACACTGAAGCTTTCTTT.

In its sample, this clonotype was seen many times. This may be a read error: a much more frequent sequence differs by one nucleotide. This rearrangement joins TRBV20-1 to TRBJ1-5; 8 nucleotides line up with TRBD1. The CDR3 sequence is 13 residues long. Germline CDR1 reads DFQATT; CDR2 reads SNEGSKA (reference sequence). The V segment lost 7 bases and the J segment 7 bases; nucleotides outside the gene matches: 9. The CDR3 coding sequence is TGCAGTGAACAGGACAGGGAAAGCCAGCCCCAGCATTTT. It is translated as CSEQDRESQPQHF.

This clonotype showed up many times. This chain uses TRBV6-1 with TRBJ1-2, with D uncertain. Germline V gene lookup returns CDR1 MNHNS and CDR2 SASEGT. The CDR3 contains 14 residues. V dropped 5 bases and J dropped 7 bases, with 17 bases sitting between them. Written as DNA, the CDR3 is TGTGCCAGCAGTAATATGCTGGGGATAGGTGGCTACACCTTC. The encoded protein is CASSNMLGIGGYTF.

This clonotype has only a few counts. The chain joins TRBV25-1 to TRBJ2-7; D gene unclear. Deletions cut 3 bases from V and 5 bases from J, with 8 bases between. The CDR3 contains 12 residues. Germline V gene data show CDR1 as MGHDK and CDR2 as SYGVNS. CDR3 sequence (DNA): TGTGCCAGCAGTGATTTGGTGGACGAGCAGTACTTC. It translates to CASSDLVDEQYF.

This clonotype was recorded many times. This sequence joins TRBV5-1 and TRBJ2-2, with D possibly called TRBD1 or TRBD2 (6 bases each). Trimming removed 3 bases at V and 3 bases at J, with 9 bases between. The CDR3 is 14 residues long. Germline V CDR1 and CDR2: SGHRS, YFSETQ. This CDR3 is CASSSRGDTGELFF. CDR3 DNA sequence: TGCGCCAGCAGCTCGAGGGGGGACACCGGGGAGCTGTTTTTT.